The clone carrying this TCR beta chain was detected ten times or more. Its antigen is as yet unknown. PBMCs were sourced from roughly 10 ml fresh peripheral blood. The data stem from a study of T cells in Graves' hyperthyroidism and ophthalmopathy. Study conclusions and caveats: Before onset, by a median of approximately 6.8 months, the model predicted ophthalmopathy.

It was RNA transcripts that yielded the amplified TCR beta CDR3 regions. The TCR CDR3 was amplified in a first-round RT-PCR using the HTBI primer set. MiXCR was run by TCRdb on the multiplex PCR reads, yielding one entry per CDR3 protein. The repertoire holds around 180,000 distinct CDR3 sequences, over 15% seen once, with about 31% in the top ten. The CDR3 length is 14 residues. The V gene end was trimmed by 3 bases and the J gene end by 8 bases; junction bases not matched to a gene: 8. The germline V gene encodes CDR1 LGHDT and CDR2 YNNKEL (reference sequence). This clonotype was sampled from a woman between 50 and 59 years old with Graves' hyperthyroidism. The gene calls are TRBV3-1 and TRBJ1-1; TRBD1 aligns across 8 bases. What was sequenced was blood. The CDR3 sequence: CASSHGQGTLEAFF. The CDR3 bases are TGTGCCAGCAGCCACGGACAGGGTACATTGGAAGCTTTCTTT.